This T cell receptor (beta chain) was sequenced for a study of blood T cell repertoires in COVID-19. As for the study in general: The United States, Italy and Spain supplied acute and convalescent COVID-19 samples. T cells, B-cell-depleted T cells, or PBMCs provided the cDNA or gDNA that served as material.

The CDR3 totals 14 residues. The V and J ends lost 5 bases and 4 bases, in that order; junction bases with no gene match: 7. The germline V gene has CDR1 SGHNT and CDR2 YYREEE (reference sequence). Methods used by the authors: By means of reference gene primer amplification, nucleated cell counts were estimated. Using immunoSEQ multiplex PCR, the repertoire was profiled, and TCRdb retains in-frame clones only, with some absent. The V and J calls and clone size come from that table; D and trimming were worked out from the DNA. The sample comprises around 23,000 clones, 65% to 75% of which are singletons, and just over 6.5% rests with the top ten. Patients at the Seattle site were enrolled during active infection and followed longitudinally.

The sequenced material came from peripheral blood. The TCR was taken from a man between 50 and 59 years old with COVID-19, enrolled during active disease. The gene calls are TRBV5-4 and TRBJ1-1; 8 bases map to TRBD1. The CDR3 region is CASSYDTGGTEAFF. CDR3 coding DNA: TGTGCCAGCAGTTATGACACAGGGGGCACTGAAGCTTTCTTT. Complete variable domain (other parts from reference TRBV5-4 and TRBJ1-1): ETGVTQSPTHLIKTRGQQVTLRCSSQSGHNTVSWYQQALGQGPQFIFQYYREEENGRGNFPPRFSGLQFPNYSSELNVNALELDDSALYLCASSYDTGGTEAFFGQGTRLTVV.